The following is a TCR beta chain sequence with its context. This specimen includes other DNA sequences encoding the same CDR3. The data stem from a study of blood T cell repertoires in COVID-19. Whole-study context: The samples span acute and convalescent COVID-19 from the United States, Italy and Spain. T cells, B-cell-depleted T cells, or PBMCs provided the cDNA or gDNA that served as material.

V gave up 2 bases and J gave up 4 bases; unmatched junction bases: 2. Per the germline V gene, CDR1 is SGDLS and CDR2 is YYNGEE. This CDR3 is 14 amino acids long. In the authors' methods: Reference gene primer amplification in the assay estimated nucleated cell counts. Clones were sequenced by immunoSEQ multiplex PCR, and TCRdb holds only the in-frame ones, with some missing. Clonal size and the V and J genes are those of that table, whereas D and trimming came from the DNA. The table shows some 170,000 clones, with approximately 85% occurring only once. Donors were grouped by their self-reported clinical history.

Sequencing was done on a sample of PBMCs or T cells enriched from blood (not recorded which). This TCR derives from a man aged 35-49 years who had recovered from COVID-19. This chain uses TRBV9 with TRBJ2-2, with 7 bases matching TRBD1. The DNA for the CDR3 is TGTGCCAGCAGCGTCACAGGGGCCACCGGGGAGCTGTTTTTT. It specifies CASSVTGATGELFF.